This TCR beta chain derives from a study of blood T cell repertoires in COVID-19. Whole-study context: Samples taken during acute and convalescent COVID-19 were collected in the United States, Italy and Spain.

CDR1 and CDR2 from the germline V gene are KGHSH and LQKENI. The V and J ends lost 4 bases and 0 bases respectively, with 15 bases between them. The CDR3 consists of 17 residues. Donors of Cohort 3 who recovered were those that had two negative PCRs, clearance, or symptom resolution. Source study methods: Cell counts per sample came from amplifying reference gene primers. Libraries were prepared by immunoSEQ multiplex PCR; TCRdb keeps only in-frame clonotypes and omits some of them. V and J calls plus clone size are reproduced from that table; the DNA served to infer D and trimming. The sample has about 300,000 clones; just over 85% are singletons.

The TCR was taken from a man aged 25 to 45 who had recovered from COVID-19. The genes are TRBV18 and TRBJ2-2, with D possibly matching TRBD2 (6 bases). The sequenced sample was PBMCs or T cells enriched from blood (not recorded which). The CDR3 region is CASSQGGRGSNTGELFF. DNA of the CDR3: TGTGCCAGCTCACAAGGAGGCCGGGGGTCGAACACCGGGGAGCTGTTTTTT.